These 14 T cell receptor beta chains originate from one sample sequenced in a study of blood T cell repertoires in COVID-19. Using immunoSEQ multiplex PCR, the repertoire was profiled, and TCRdb retains in-frame clones only, with some absent. The sample contains 61,000 or so clones, around 88% of which appear only once. Specimen: peripheral blood. Receptor source: a woman at least 80 years old with active COVID-19.

The V call is TRBV5-1, the J call TRBJ2-5, with D perhaps matching TRBD1 (6 bases). V was pared by 3 bases and J by 1 base, with 13 bases between. Germline lookup yields CDR1 SGHRS and CDR2 YFSETQ. The CDR3 has 15 amino acids. The DNA for the CDR3 is TGCGCCAGCAGCTCCACCGGACAGACCCAAGAGACCCAGTACTTC. Translation: CASSSTGQTQETQYF.

V is TRBV5-6 and J is TRBJ2-1, with D perhaps TRBD2 (5 bases). Germline CDR1 is SGHDT and CDR2 is YYEEEE. This CDR3 has 15 amino acids. Trimming stripped 4 bases from V and 11 bases from J, with 22 bases between. The DNA of the CDR3 is TGTGCCAGCAGCCACCAAACATCCGGAGGCGATAAGCAGTTCTTC. Protein product: CASSHQTSGGDKQFF.

In DNA, the CDR3 is TGCAGCGTTGAAGAAGGCGGGGGGGGCTCCTACAATGAGCAGTTCTTC. This gives the protein CSVEEGGGGSYNEQFF. This chain connects TRBV29-1 to TRBJ2-1, with 9 bases identical to TRBD2. J was trimmed by 0 bases and V by 0 bases; bases with no gene match: 3. Germline values: CDR1 SQVTM, CDR2 ANQGSEA. This CDR3 is built from 16 residues.

The chain couples TRBV6-6 to TRBJ2-4, with a weak D call TRBD2 (6 bases). Germline values: CDR1 MNHNY, CDR2 SVGAGI (reference sequence). The CDR3 length is 13 residues. Trimming removed 2 bases from V and 9 bases from J, with 11 bases in between. The CDR3, as DNA: TGTGCCAGCAGTTACGGAGGGGAGGTCATTCAGTACTTC. Protein: CASSYGGEVIQYF.

V is TRBV7-9 and J is TRBJ2-6; D might be TRBD1 (6 bases). There are 15 residues in the CDR3. The V gene lost 5 bases and the J gene lost 2 bases, with 10 bases spanning the gap. Germline values: CDR1 SEHNR, CDR2 FQNEAQ (reference sequence). DNA for the CDR3: TGTGCCAGCAGCCTTCGGACAGCTGGGGCCAACGTCCTGACTTTC. Translating it yields CASSLRTAGANVLTF.

The chain carries TRBV28 and TRBJ1-2, with a possible D match to TRBD1 (6 bases). Trimming pared 3 bases from V and 4 bases from J, leaving 6 bases between. Germline V gene data show CDR1 as MDHEN and CDR2 as SYDVKM. This CDR3 has 12 residues. The CDR3 loop reads CASSLGAYGYTF. CDR3 sequence (DNA): TGTGCCAGCAGTTTGGGGGCCTATGGCTACACCTTC.

J is TRBJ2-1 and V is TRBV7-6; the D gene is possibly TRBD2 (5 bases). V lost 1 base and J 8 bases, leaving 18 bases between the germline ends. The CDR3 runs 16 residues. Per the germline V gene, CDR1 is SGHVS and CDR2 is FNYEAQ. The CDR3 region has the DNA TGTGCCAGCAGCTTAGAGAGGGCCGGACTTACCCATGAGCAGTTCTTC. It translates to CASSLERAGLTHEQFF.

This clone was recorded a few times. The V call is TRBV6-6, the J call TRBJ2-1; 7 bases agree with TRBD1. This CDR3 has 11 amino acids. Germline loops: CDR1 MNHNY, CDR2 SVGAGI (reference sequence). J gave up 10 bases and V 4 bases, and 1 base lay outside the gene matches. CDR3 bases: TGTGCCAGCAGTTGGGGACAGGAGCAGTTCTTC. It encodes CASSWGQEQFF.

The sample holds one count of this clone. The V and J genes are TRBV19 and TRBJ1-1; 7 nucleotides line up with TRBD1. Per the germline V gene, CDR1 is LNHDA and CDR2 is SQIVND (reference sequence). The CDR3 covers 14 residues. With 6 bases clipped from V and 5 bases from J, the junction kept 9 bases outside the gene matches. The CDR3 coding sequence is TGTGCCAGTAGCCTGACAGGGCTTGGGACTGAAGCTTTCTTT. It yields the protein CASSLTGLGTEAFF.

The chain uses TRBV20-1 and TRBJ2-5; D is possibly TRBD2 (7 bases). CDR1 DFQATT and CDR2 SNEGSKA come from the germline V gene (reference sequence). CDR3 size: 11 residues. The chain's CDR3 is CSGGQRETQYF. CDR3 nucleotide sequence: TGCAGCGGGGGGCAGAGGGAGACCCAGTACTTC.

The gene calls are TRBV18 and TRBJ2-1; 7 bases match TRBD2. The ends lost 6 bases at V and 5 bases at J; junction bases unmatched: 4. The CDR3 is 13 amino acids. Germline V lookup: CDR1 KGHSH, CDR2 LQKENI. CDR3 protein: CASSRTRDNEQFF. DNA for the CDR3: TGTGCCAGCTCCCGGACTAGAGACAATGAGCAGTTCTTC.

V and J are TRBV2 and TRBJ2-7; TRBD2 is a possible D gene (6 bases). Germline V CDR1 and CDR2: SNHLY, FYNNEI. V was pared by 8 bases and J by 2 bases, with 10 bases between. The CDR3 runs to 12 residues. CDR3 in amino acids: CASGRGAYEQYF. Here the CDR3 DNA reads TGTGCCAGCGGGCGGGGCGCCTACGAGCAGTACTTC.

The V call is TRBV25-1, the J call TRBJ2-7; D might be TRBD2 (6 bases). There are 15 residues in the CDR3. The V gene lost 3 bases and the J gene lost 2 bases, with 14 bases spanning the gap. Per the germline V gene, CDR1 is MGHDK and CDR2 is SYGVNS. The CDR3 reads CASSDGRGRAYEQYF. CDR3 DNA sequence: TGTGCCAGCAGTGATGGGCGGGGCCGGGCCTACGAGCAGTACTTC.

This chain links TRBV29-1 with TRBJ1-1, with 8 nucleotides matching TRBD1. The germline CDR1 and CDR2 sequences are SQVTM and ANQGSEA. Trimming removed 6 bases from V and 4 bases from J; junction bases left unmatched: 4. This CDR3 contains 12 residues. The CDR3: CSVGRGPTEAFF. DNA of the CDR3: TGCAGCGTGGGCAGGGGGCCCACTGAAGCTTTCTTT.